The 3 T cell receptor beta chains given below trace back to one sample, sequenced in a study of radiotherapy plus CTLA-4 blockade in lung cancer. Generated by immunoSEQ multiplex PCR, the TCRdb table keeps only in-frame clones and is missing some. The table shows 26,000 or so clones, with approximately 80% occurring only once. Sequenced material: peripheral blood, taken from a patient treated with radiotherapy plus ipilimumab. Source of these receptors: a human donor with non-small cell lung cancer that progressed on radiotherapy plus ipilimumab.

This clone was seen just once. CDR3 amino acids: CASSSSRQGALGYTF. CDR3 nucleotide sequence: TGTGCCAGCAGCTCCTCTAGGCAGGGGGCACTCGGCTACACCTTC. This chain uses TRBV7-9 with TRBJ1-2; TRBD1 agrees at 8 bases. Trimming at V came to 4 bases and at J to 8 bases, leaving 12 bases not matched to a gene. The germline V gene has CDR1 SEHNR and CDR2 FQNEAQ (reference sequence). This CDR3 has 15 residues.

As to this clone: The identical CDR3 is also encoded by other nucleotide sequences in the sample. J is TRBJ1-2 and V is TRBV6-6, with unresolved D. Germline values: CDR1 MNHNY, CDR2 SVGAGI (reference sequence). V gave up 7 bases and J gave up 1 base, with 10 bases separating them. This CDR3 is built from 13 residues. In nucleotides, the CDR3 is TGTGCCAGCACCTTGGGCCTTAACTATGGCTACACCTTC. It yields the protein CASTLGLNYGYTF.

The chain carries TRBV18 and TRBJ1-2; TRBD1 matches at 8 bases. Trimming at V came to 4 bases and at J to 4 bases, leaving 5 bases not matched to a gene. This CDR3 has 14 amino acids. Germline V lookup: CDR1 KGHSH, CDR2 LQKENI. Here the CDR3 reads CASSLGQGGYGYTF. DNA for the CDR3: TGTGCCAGCTCACTTGGACAGGGCGGCTATGGCTACACCTTC. Filled out from reference TRBV18 and TRBJ1-2, the complete variable domain reads NAGVMQNPRHLVRRRGQEARLRCSPMKGHSHVYWYRQLPEEGLKFMVYLQKENIIDESGMPKERFSAEFPKEGPSILRIQQVVRGDSAAYFCASSLGQGGYGYTFGSGTRLTVV.